These 3 T cell receptor beta chains were sequenced from one sample in a study of T cell responses to AZD1222 COVID-19 vaccine. The protocol was immunoSEQ multiplex PCR, while the TCRdb copy is restricted to in-frame clones and leaves out a portion. The sample records about 140,000 clones, 86% being singletons. The sample was peripheral blood, taken 28 days after the second AZD1222 dose. These receptor sequences come from an adult who received the AZD1222 COVID-19 vaccine.

This clone was counted between two and nine times. This sequence joins TRBV5-1 and TRBJ2-1, with 9 bases fitting TRBD2. Unmatched junction bases numbered 8, after V lost 4 bases and J lost 6 bases. Germline assignment: CDR1 SGHRS and CDR2 YFSETQ. This CDR3 region has 15 residues. CDR3 bases: TGCGCCAGCAGCCTACCGGGACTAGCTGTCAATGAGCAGTTCTTC. Protein product: CASSLPGLAVNEQFF.

The rearrangement joins TRBV6-5 to TRBJ2-7; unclear D gene. The CDR3 spans 12 residues. Germline CDR1 reads MNHEY; CDR2 reads SVGAGI. Trimming shortened V by 6 bases and J by 4 bases, and 10 bases separated the two germline ends. DNA for the CDR3: TGTGCCAGCAGCGTGCTGGGGTACGAGCAGTACTTC. Residues: CASSVLGYEQYF.

CDR3 residues: CAWSKGQSRGETQYF. The CDR3 DNA reads TGTGCCTGGAGTAAAGGACAGTCCCGAGGGGAGACCCAGTACTTC. This chain connects TRBV30 to TRBJ2-5; D may be TRBD1 (6 bases). The germline V and J ends were trimmed by 2 bases and 5 bases, with 18 bases remaining between them. CDR3 length equals 15 residues. The germline V gene has CDR1 GTSNPN and CDR2 SVGIG (reference sequence).